This T cell receptor (beta chain) comes out of a study of blood T cell repertoires in COVID-19. Produced via immunoSEQ multiplex PCR; TCRdb's table is partial and in-frame only. This sample yields some 30,000 clones, of which about 85% are seen a single time; approximately 1.9% belongs to the top ten. Germline CDR1 is MDHEN and CDR2 is SYDVKM. The CDR3 is 15 amino acids. V lost 6 bases and J lost 8; bases outside the gene matches: 7. The origin of this receptor is a man between 45 and 60 years old with active or convalescent COVID-19. The chain links TRBV28 to TRBJ1-6, with 10 bases that match TRBD1. The material sequenced was peripheral blood. As DNA, the CDR3 is TGTGCCAGCAGAACCTGGACAGGGGGGGATTCACCCCTCCACTTT. Protein product: CASRTWTGGDSPLHF.